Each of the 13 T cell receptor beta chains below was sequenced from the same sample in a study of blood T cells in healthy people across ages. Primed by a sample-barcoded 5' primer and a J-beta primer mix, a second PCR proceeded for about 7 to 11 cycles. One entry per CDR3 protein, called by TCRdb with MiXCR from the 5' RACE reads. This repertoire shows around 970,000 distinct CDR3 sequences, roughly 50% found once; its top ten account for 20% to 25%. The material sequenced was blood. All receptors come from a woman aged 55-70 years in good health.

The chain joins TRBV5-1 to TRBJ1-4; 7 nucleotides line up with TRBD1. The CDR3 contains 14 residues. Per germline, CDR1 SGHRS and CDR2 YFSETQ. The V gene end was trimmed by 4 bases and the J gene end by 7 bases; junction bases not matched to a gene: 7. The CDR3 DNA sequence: TGCGCCAGCAGCAGGGCAGGGGGTGCTGAAAAACTGTTTTTT. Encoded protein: CASSRAGGAEKLFF.

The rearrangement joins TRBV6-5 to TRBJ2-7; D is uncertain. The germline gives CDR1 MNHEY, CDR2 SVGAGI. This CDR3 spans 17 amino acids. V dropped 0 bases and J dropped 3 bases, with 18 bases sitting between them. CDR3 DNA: TGTGCCAGCAGTTACTCGATTAGTACCTCCCACTTCTACGAGCAGTACTTC. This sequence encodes CASSYSISTSHFYEQYF.

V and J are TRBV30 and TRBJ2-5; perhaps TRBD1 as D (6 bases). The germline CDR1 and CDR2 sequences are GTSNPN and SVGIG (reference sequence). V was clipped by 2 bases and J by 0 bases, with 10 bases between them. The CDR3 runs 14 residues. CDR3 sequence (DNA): TGTGCCTGGAGTCTAGACAGGTACCAAGAGACCCAGTACTTC. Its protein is CAWSLDRYQETQYF.

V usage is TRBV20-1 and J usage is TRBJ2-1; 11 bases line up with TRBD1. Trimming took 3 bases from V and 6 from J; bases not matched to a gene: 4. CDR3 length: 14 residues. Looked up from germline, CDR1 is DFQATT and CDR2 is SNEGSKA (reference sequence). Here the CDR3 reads CSARPGQGVNEQFF. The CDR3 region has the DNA TGCAGTGCTAGGCCGGGACAGGGGGTCAATGAGCAGTTCTTC.

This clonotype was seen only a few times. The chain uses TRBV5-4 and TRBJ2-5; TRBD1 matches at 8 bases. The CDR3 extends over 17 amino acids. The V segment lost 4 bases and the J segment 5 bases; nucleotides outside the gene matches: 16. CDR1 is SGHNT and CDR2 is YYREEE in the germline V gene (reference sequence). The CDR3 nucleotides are TGTGCCAGCAGCCCCGGGTCCCTACGACAGGGGCCTGAGACCCAGTACTTC. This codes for CASSPGSLRQGPETQYF.

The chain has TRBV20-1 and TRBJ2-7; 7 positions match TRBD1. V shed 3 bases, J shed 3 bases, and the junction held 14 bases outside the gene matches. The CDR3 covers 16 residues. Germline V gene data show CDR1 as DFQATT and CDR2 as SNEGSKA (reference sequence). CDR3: CSASNMWTGFLYEQYF. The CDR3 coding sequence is TGCAGTGCTAGTAACATGTGGACAGGTTTTCTCTACGAGCAGTACTTC.

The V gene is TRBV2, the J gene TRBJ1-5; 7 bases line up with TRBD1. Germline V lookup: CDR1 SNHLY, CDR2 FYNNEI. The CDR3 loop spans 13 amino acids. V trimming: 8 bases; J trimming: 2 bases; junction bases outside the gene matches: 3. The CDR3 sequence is CASGQGGNQPQHF. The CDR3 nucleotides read TGTGCCAGCGGCCAGGGGGGCAATCAGCCCCAGCATTTT.

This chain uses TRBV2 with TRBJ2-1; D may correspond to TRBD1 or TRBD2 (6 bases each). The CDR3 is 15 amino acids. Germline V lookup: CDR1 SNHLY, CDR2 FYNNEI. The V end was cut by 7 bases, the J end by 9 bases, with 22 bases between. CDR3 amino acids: CASIGELVKGGEQFF. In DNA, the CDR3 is TGTGCCAGCATTGGGGAACTAGTAAAGGGGGGTGAGCAGTTCTTC.

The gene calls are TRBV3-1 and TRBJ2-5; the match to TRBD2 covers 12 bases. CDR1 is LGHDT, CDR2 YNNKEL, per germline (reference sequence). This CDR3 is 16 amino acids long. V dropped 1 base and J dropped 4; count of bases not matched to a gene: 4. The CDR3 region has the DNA TGTGCCAGCAGCCAAGGTCTAGCGGGAGGGGTAGAGACCCAGTACTTC. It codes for CASSQGLAGGVETQYF.

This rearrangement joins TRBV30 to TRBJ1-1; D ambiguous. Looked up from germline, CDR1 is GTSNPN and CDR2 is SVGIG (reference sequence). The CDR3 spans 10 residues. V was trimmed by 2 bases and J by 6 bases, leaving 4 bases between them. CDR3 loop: CAWSRAEAFF. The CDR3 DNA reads TGTGCCTGGAGTAGGGCTGAAGCTTTCTTT. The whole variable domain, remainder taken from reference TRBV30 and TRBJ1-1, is SQTIHQWPATLVQPVGSPLSLECTVEGTSNPNLYWYRQAAGRGLQLLFYSVGIGQISSEVPQNLSASRPQDRQFILSSKKLLLSDSGFYLCAWSRAEAFFGQGTRLTVV.

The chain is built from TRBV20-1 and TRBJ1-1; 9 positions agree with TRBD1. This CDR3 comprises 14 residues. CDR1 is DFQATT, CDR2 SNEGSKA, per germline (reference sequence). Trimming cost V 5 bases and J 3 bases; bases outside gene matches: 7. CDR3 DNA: TGCAGTGCTCCCGGGACAGGGTCTCACACTGAAGCTTTCTTT. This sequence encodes CSAPGTGSHTEAFF.

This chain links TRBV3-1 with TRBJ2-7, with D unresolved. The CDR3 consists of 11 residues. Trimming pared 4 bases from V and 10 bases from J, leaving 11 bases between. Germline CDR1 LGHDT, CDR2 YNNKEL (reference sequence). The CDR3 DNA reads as TGTGCCAGCAGCCGAGAACGAACCCAGTACTTC. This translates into CASSRERTQYF.

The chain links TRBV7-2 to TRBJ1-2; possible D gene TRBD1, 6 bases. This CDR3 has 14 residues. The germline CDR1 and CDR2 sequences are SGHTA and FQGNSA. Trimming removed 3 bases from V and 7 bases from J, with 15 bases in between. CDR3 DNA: TGTGCCAGCAGCTTCGGGGGCATGTCCTCTGGCTACACCTTC. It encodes CASSFGGMSSGYTF.